This T cell receptor (beta chain) was sequenced during a study of blood T cell repertoires in COVID-19. Study-level background: Samples came from the United States, Italy and Spain, spanning acute and convalescent COVID-19.

This clone was observed a single time. In the original workflow: Amplification with reference gene primers provided the estimates of nucleated cell counts. The assay was immunoSEQ multiplex PCR, and TCRdb's table has in-frame clones only and misses some. V and J calls and clone size follow that table, whereas D and trimming were derived from the DNA. The table lists approximately 130,000 clones, more than 80% of them singletons. Trimming cost V 3 bases and J 1 base, with 9 bases left between them. Germline CDR1 reads DFQATT; CDR2 reads SNEGSKA (reference sequence). The CDR3 spans 13 residues. Sequencing was done on a sample of peripheral blood. The V call is TRBV20-1, the J call TRBJ1-1; D is unresolved. This clonotype was sampled from a human donor in a cohort sampled during active COVID-19. CDR3 nucleotide sequence: TGCAGTGCTAGTGTCACATCGAACACTGAAGCTTTCTTT. It is translated as CSASVTSNTEAFF.